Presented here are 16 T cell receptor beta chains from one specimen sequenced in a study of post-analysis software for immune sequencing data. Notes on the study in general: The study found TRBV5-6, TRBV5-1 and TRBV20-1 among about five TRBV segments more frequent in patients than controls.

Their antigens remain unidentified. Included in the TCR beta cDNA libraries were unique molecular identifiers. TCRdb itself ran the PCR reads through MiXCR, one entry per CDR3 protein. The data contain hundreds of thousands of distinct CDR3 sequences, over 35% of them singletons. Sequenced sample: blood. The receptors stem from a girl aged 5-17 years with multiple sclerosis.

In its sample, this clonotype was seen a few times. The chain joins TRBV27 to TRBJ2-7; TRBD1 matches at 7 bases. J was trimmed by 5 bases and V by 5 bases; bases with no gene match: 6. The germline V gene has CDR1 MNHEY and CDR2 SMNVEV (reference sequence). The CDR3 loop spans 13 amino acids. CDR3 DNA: TGTGCCAGCAGTCCTGACAGGGTAAACGAGCAGTACTTC. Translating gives CASSPDRVNEQYF.

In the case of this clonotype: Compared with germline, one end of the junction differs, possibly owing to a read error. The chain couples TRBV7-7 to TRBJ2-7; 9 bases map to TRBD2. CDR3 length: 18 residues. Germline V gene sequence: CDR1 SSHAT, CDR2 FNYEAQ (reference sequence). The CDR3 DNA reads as TGTGCTAGCAGCTTAAACTCCAATGGCGGGAGGGCCCCCAATGAGCAGTACTTC. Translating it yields CASSLNSNGGRAPNEQYF.

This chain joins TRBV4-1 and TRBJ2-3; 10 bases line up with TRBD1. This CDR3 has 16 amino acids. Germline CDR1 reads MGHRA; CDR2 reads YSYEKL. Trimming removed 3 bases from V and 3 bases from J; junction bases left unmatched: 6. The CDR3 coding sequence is TGCGCCAGCAGCCAGTACCCGGGACAGGGGACAGATACGCAGTATTTT. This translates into CASSQYPGQGTDTQYF.

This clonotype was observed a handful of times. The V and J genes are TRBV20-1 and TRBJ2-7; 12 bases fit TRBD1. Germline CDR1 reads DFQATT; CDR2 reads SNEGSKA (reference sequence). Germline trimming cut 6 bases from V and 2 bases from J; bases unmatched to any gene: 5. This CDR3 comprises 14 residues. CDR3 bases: TGCAGTGCCGACGGGACAGGGGGCCCCTACGAGCAGTACTTC. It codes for CSADGTGGPYEQYF.

This CDR3 is CSPKVPKGTDTQYF. CDR3 DNA: TGCAGCCCTAAAGTTCCTAAGGGCACAGATACGCAGTATTTT. The genes are TRBV20-1 and TRBJ2-3, with D uncertain. The germline gives CDR1 DFQATT, CDR2 SNEGSKA (reference sequence). The CDR3 runs 14 residues.

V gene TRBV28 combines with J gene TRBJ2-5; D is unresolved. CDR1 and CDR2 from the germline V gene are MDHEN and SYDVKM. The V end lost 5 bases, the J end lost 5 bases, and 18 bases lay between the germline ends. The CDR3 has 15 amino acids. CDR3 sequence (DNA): TGTGCCAGCAGTCGCATAGAAAAAGACCTGGAGACCCAGTACTTC. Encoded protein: CASSRIEKDLETQYF.

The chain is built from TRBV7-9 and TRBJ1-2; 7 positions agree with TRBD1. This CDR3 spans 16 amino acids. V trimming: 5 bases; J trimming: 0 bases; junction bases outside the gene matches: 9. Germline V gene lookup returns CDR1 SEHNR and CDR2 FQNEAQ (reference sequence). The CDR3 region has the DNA TGTGCCAGCAGCGCAAACCCGGGGACAGCTAACTATGGCTACACCTTC. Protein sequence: CASSANPGTANYGYTF.

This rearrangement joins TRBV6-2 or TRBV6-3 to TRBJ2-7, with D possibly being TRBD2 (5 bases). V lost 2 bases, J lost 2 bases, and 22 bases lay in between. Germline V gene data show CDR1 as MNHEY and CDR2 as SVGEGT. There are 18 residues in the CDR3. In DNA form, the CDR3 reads TGTGCCAGCAGTTACGGTAAGGAGGCTCTAGACAATCCCTACGAGCAGTACTTC. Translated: CASSYGKEALDNPYEQYF.

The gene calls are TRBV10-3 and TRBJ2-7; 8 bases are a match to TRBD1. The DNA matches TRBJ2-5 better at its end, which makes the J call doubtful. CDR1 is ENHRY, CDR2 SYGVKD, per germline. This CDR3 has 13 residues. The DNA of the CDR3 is TGTGCCAGTATGACAGGGGATGGGGAGACCCAGTACTTC. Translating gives CASMTGDGETQYF.

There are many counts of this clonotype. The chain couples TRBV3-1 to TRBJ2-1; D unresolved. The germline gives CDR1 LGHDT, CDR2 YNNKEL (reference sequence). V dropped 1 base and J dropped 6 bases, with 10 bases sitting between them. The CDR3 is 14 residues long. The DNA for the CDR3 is TGTGCCAGCAGCCAAGTAGCTGGGATCAATGAGCAGTTCTTC. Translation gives CASSQVAGINEQFF.

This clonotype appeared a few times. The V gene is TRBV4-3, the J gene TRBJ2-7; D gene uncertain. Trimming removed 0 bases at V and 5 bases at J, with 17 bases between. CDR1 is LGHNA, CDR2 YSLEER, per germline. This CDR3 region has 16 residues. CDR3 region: CASSQEWPGQRDEQYF. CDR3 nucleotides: TGCGCCAGCAGCCAAGAATGGCCTGGGCAGCGCGACGAGCAGTACTTC.

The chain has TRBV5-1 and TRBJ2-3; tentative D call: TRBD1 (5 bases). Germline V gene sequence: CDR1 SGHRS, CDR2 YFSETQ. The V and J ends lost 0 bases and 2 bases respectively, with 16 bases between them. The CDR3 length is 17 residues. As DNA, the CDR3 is TGCGCCAGCAGCTTGGGTCCTGTTAAGGGGTCCACAGATACGCAGTATTTT. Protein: CASSLGPVKGSTDTQYF.

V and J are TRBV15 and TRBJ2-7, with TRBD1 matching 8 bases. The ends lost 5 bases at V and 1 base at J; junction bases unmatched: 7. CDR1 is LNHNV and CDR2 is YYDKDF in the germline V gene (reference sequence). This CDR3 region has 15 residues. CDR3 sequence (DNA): TGTGCCACCAGCCGTAGACAGGGGTCTTCCTACGAGCAGTACTTC. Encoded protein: CATSRRQGSSYEQYF.

The CDR3 sequence is CSVEVPRSGRSYEQYF. CDR3 nucleotide sequence: TGCAGCGTTGAGGTCCCCCGTAGCGGGAGATCCTACGAGCAGTACTTC. The rearrangement joins TRBV29-1 to TRBJ2-4, with 9 bases that match TRBD2. With the DNA end fitting TRBJ2-7 better, the J assignment may be wrong. CDR1 is SQVTM, CDR2 ANQGSEA, per germline. The CDR3 loop spans 16 amino acids.

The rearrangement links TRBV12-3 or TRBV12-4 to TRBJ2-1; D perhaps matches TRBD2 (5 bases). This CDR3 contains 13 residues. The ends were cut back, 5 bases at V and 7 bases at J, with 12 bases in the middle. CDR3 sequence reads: CASSPLTINEQFF. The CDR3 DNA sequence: TGTGCCAGCAGTCCACTGACTATTAATGAGCAGTTCTTC.

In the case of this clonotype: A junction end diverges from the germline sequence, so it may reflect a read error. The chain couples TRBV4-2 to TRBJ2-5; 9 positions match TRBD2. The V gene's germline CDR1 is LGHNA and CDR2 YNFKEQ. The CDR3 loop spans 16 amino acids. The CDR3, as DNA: TGTGCCAGCAGCCAAGGTACGACTAGCGGTCAAGGGACCCAGTACTTC. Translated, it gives CASSQGTTSGQGTQYF.